This TCR beta chain originates from a study of shared clonotypes between healthy human individuals. J gave up 8 bases and V 5 bases, and 11 bases lay outside the gene matches. From germline, CDR1 is SNHLY and CDR2 FYNNEI. The CDR3 has 14 residues. In the authors' methods: ImmunoSEQ gave junction-only sequences without quality scores, so filtering differed. The assay was immunoSEQ multiplex PCR, and TCRdb's table has in-frame clones only and misses some. From that table come the V and J calls and clone size; the DNA was used to work out D and trimming. The sample has 950,000 to 1,100,000 clones; approximately 78% are singletons.

The rearrangement joins TRBV2 to TRBJ1-2, with 7 bases that match TRBD1. This receptor was identified in a man younger than 35 in good health. Some clones in this sample may be carry-over from other donors' samples. The material sequenced was memory CD4+ T cells from PBMCs. Subset indicated: CD45RA-negative fraction. The CDR3 DNA is TGTGCCAGCAGTATACTGGGACAGTTGGGGGGCTACACCTTC. This codes for CASSILGQLGGYTF.